The entry below gives a single T cell receptor (beta chain) sequence along with its context. Its matching antigen is unknown. This sample also contains other DNA sequences that code for the same CDR3. This sample is part of a study of shared clonotypes between healthy human individuals. General study points: Shared clonotypes across all four donors exceeded non-shared ones in generation probability. How much donors shared clonotypes was expected to be affected by sequencing depth.

TCRdb keeps only in-frame clones here, not all; method: immunoSEQ multiplex PCR. The sample lists about a million clones; about three quarters were seen once. Sequenced sample: memory CD4+ T cells sorted from blood. Specified subset: CD45RA-negative fraction. This TCR came from a man aged 18 to 30 in good health.

The CDR3 DNA reads TGTGCCAGCAGCTTGGCCGGGACAGGATACGAGCAGTACTTC. This sequence encodes CASSLAGTGYEQYF. The V and J genes are TRBV7-9 and TRBJ2-7; 8 bases line up with TRBD1. The germline gives CDR1 SEHNR, CDR2 FQNEAQ (reference sequence). This CDR3 comprises 14 residues. The V gene end was trimmed by 3 bases and the J gene end by 4 bases; junction bases not matched to a gene: 5.